This T cell receptor (beta chain) was sequenced for a study of blood T cell repertoires in COVID-19. CDR1 and CDR2 (germline): LNHNV, YYDKDF (reference sequence). The length of the CDR3 is 14 residues. V gave up 0 bases and J gave up 7 bases, with 9 bases separating them. This clone was seen only once. Profiled with immunoSEQ multiplex PCR; TCRdb holds only in-frame clones, not every one. The repertoire has about 150,000 clones, more than 85% of them found once; the top ten carry about 2.5%. The chain joins TRBV15 to TRBJ1-4; D unclear. The sample taken for sequencing was peripheral blood. This receptor was taken from a woman aged 70 to 79 with acute or convalescent COVID-19. Written as DNA, the CDR3 is TGTGCCACCAGCAGAGATAACGGGAGTGAAAAACTGTTTTTT. Protein: CATSRDNGSEKLFF. Drawing the rest from reference TRBV15 and TRBJ1-4, the complete variable domain is DAMVIQNPRYQVTQFGKPVTLSCSQTLNHNVMYWYQQKSSQAPKLLFHYYDKDFNNEADTPDNFQSRRPNTSFCFLDIRSPGLGDTAMYLCATSRDNGSEKLFFGSGTQLSVL.